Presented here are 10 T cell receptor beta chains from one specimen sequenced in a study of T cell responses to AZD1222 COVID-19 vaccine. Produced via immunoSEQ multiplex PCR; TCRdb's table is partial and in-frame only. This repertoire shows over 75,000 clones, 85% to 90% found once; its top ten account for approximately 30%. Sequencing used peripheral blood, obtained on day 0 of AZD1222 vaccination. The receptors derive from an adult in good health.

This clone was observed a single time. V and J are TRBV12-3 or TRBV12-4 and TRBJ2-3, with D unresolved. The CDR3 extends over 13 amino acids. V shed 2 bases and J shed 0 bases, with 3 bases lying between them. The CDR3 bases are TGTGCCAGCAGTTTATTTAGCACAGATACGCAGTATTTT. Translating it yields CASSLFSTDTQYF.

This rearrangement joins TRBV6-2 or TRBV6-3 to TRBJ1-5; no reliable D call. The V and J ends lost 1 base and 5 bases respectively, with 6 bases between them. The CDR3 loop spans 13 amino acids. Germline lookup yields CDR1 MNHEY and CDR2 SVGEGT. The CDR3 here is CASSYYGYQPQHF. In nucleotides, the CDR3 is TGTGCCAGCAGTTACTATGGGTATCAGCCCCAGCATTTT.

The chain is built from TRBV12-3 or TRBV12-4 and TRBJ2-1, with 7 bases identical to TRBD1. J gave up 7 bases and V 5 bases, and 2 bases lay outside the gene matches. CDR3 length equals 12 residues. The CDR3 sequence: CASSDRVNEQFF. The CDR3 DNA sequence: TGTGCCAGCAGTGACAGGGTGAATGAGCAGTTCTTC.

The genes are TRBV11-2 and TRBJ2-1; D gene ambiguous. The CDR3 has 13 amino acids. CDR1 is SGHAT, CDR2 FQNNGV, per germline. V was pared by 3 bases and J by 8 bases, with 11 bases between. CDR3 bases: TGTGCCAGCAGCTTTTCCCCCGCCGATGAGCAGTTCTTC. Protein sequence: CASSFSPADEQFF.

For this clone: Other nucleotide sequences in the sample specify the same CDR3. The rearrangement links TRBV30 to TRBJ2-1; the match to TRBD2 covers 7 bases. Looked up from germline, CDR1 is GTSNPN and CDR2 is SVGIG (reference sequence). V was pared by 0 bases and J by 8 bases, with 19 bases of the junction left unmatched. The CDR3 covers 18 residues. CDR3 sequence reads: CAWSVSYMRESRNDEQFF. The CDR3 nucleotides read TGTGCCTGGAGTGTAAGTTATATGCGGGAGAGCCGAAACGATGAGCAGTTCTTC.

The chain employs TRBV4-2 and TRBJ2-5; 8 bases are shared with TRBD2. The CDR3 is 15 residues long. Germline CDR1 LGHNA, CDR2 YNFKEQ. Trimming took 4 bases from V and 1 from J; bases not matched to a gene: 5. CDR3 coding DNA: TGTGCCAGCAGCCCGACTAGCGCATCCCAAGAGACCCAGTACTTC. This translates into CASSPTSASQETQYF.

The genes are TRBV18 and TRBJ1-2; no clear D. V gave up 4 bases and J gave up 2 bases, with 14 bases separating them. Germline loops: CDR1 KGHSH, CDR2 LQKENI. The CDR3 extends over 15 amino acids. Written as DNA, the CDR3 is TGTGCCAGCTCACGCGCCCTCACAGAGAACTATGGCTACACCTTC. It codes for CASSRALTENYGYTF.

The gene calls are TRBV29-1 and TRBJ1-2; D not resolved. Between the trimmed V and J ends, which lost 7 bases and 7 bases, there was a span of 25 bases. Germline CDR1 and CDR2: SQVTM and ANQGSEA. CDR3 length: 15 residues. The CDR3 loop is CSAEGMAEYDGGYTF. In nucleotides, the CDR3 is TGCAGCGCCGAGGGTATGGCGGAATATGATGGTGGCTACACCTTC.

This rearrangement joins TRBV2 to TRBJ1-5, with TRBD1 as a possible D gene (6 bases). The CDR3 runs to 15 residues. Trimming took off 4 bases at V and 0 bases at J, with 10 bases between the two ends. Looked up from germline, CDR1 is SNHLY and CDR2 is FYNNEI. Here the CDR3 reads CASSGTDNSNQPQHF. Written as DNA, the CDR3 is TGTGCCAGCAGTGGGACAGATAATAGCAATCAGCCCCAGCATTTT.

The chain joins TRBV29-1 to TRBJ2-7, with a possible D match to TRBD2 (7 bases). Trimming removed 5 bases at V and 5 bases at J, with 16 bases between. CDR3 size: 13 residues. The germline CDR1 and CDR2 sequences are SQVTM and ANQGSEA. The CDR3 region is CSVRGRAVHEQYF. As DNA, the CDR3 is TGCAGCGTTAGGGGGAGGGCCGTCCACGAGCAGTACTTC.